This T cell receptor (beta chain) was sequenced in a study of graft-versus-host responses after intestinal transplantation. Looking at the study overall: Transplantation in recipients was multivisceral, liver-intestinal, or isolated intestinal.

V was clipped by 4 bases and J by 1 base; unmatched bases: 9. Germline V gene data show CDR1 as LNHDA and CDR2 as SQIVND (reference sequence). This CDR3 contains 17 residues. General study points: Recipient marrow showed GvH clones, some seen first in ileum or blood.

With respect to this clone: Its antigen is not identified.

Data came from immunoSEQ multiplex PCR; TCRdb stores just in-frame clones and leaves some out. Of nearly 110,000 clones in the sample, roughly 90% were seen once. The sequenced sample was unstimulated CD4+ T cells sorted from spleen or lymph node cells, obtained before transplant. This receptor was obtained from a human donor who was the organ donor for an intestinal transplant. The chain couples TRBV19 to TRBJ2-1, with 8 nucleotides matching TRBD1. Here the CDR3 DNA reads TGTGCCAGTAGTAGGGGGGCGGGACAGGTGTCCTACAATGAGCAGTTCTTC. It encodes CASSRGAGQVSYNEQFF.